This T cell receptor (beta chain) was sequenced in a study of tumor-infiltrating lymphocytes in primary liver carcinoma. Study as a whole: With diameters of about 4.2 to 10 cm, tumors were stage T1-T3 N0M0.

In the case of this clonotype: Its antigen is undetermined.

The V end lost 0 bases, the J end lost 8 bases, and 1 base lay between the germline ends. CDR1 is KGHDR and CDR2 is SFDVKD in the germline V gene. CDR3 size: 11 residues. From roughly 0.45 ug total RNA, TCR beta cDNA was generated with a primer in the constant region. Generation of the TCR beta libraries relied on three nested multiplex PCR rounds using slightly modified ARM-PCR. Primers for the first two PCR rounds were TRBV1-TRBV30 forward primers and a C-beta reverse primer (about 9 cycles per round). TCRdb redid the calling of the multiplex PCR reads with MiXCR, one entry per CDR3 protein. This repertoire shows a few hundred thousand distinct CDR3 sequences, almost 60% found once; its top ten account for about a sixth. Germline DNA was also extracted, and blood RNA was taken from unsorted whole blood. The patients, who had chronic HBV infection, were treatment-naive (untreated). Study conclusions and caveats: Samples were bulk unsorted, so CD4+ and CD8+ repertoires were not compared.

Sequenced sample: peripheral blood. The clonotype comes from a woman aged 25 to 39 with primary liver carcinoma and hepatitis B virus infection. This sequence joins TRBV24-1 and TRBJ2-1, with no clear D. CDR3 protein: CATSDLDEQFF. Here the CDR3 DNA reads TGTGCCACCAGTGATTTGGATGAGCAGTTCTTC.